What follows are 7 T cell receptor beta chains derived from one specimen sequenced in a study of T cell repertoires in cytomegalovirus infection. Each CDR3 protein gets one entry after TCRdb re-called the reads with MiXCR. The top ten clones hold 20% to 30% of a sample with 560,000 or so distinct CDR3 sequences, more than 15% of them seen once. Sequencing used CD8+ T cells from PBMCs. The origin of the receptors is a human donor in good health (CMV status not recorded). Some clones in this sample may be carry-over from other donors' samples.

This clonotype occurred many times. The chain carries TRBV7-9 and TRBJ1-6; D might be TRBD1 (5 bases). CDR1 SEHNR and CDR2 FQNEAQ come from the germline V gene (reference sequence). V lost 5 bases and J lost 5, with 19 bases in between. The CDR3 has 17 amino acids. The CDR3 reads CASSPLAGGKDNSPLHF. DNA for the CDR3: TGTGCCAGCAGCCCTCTTGCGGGGGGGAAGGATAATTCACCCCTCCACTTT.

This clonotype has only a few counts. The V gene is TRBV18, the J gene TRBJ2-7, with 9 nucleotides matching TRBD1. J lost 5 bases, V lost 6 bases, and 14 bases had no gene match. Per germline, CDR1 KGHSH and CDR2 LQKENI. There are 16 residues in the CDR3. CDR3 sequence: CASSQRDRTGVHEQYF. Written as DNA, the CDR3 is TGTGCCAGCTCCCAAAGGGACCGGACAGGGGTCCACGAGCAGTACTTC.

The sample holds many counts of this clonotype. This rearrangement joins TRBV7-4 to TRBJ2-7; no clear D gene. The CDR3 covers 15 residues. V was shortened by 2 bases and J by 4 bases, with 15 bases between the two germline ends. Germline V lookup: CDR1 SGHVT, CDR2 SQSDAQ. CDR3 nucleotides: TGTGCCAGCAGCTTACAATGGGCCTCTGGGTACGAGCAGTACTTC. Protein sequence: CASSLQWASGYEQYF.

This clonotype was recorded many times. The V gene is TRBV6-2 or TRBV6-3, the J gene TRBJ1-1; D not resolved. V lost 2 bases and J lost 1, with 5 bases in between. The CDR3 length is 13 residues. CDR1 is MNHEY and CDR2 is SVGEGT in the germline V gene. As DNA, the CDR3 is TGTGCCAGCAGTTACGCCGAGAACACTGAAGCTTTCTTT. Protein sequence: CASSYAENTEAFF.

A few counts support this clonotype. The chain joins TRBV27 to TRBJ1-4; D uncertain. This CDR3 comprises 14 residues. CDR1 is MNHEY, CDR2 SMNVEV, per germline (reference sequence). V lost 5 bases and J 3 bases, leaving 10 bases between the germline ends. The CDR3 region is CASSGRRANEKLFF. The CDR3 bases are TGTGCCAGCAGTGGACGAAGGGCTAATGAAAAACTGTTTTTT.

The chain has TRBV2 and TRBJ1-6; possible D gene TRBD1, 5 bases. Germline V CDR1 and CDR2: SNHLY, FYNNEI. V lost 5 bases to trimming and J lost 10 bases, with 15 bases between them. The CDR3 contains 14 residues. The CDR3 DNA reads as TGTGCCAGCAGTTATGGGCAGGGACGCTCACCCCTCCACTTT. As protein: CASSYGQGRSPLHF.

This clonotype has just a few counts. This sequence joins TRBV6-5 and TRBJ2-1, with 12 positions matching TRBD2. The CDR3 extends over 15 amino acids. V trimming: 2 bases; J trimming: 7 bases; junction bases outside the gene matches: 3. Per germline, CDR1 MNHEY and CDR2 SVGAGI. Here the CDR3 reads CASSYRLAGGNEQFF. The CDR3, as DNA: TGTGCCAGCAGTTACCGGCTAGCGGGGGGGAATGAGCAGTTCTTC.